The 7 T cell receptor beta chains below all came from one sample that was sequenced in a study of beta chain features in type 1 diabetes. Expressed TCRB transcripts got sequenced, as all isolated RNA was reverse transcribed. Using immunoSEQ multiplex PCR, the repertoire was profiled, and TCRdb retains in-frame clones only, with some absent. The sample contains 45,000 to 65,000 clones, 40% to 65% of which appear only once. Points from the study as a whole: There was a moderate but significant shortening of TCRB CDR3s in all four CD4+ subsets of Type 1 diabetes patients.

Their target antigens are unknown. The sequencing input was Tregs from blood. These receptors were taken from a woman in her 40s with type 1 diabetes.

The CDR3 reads CASSPGGVANNEQFF. Here the CDR3 DNA reads TGTGCCAGCAGCCCCGGTGGAGTGGCCAACAATGAGCAGTTCTTC. The chain is built from TRBV7-3 and TRBJ2-1; no clear D gene. CDR3 size: 15 residues. Trimming removed 5 bases from V and 5 bases from J, with 16 bases in between. CDR1 and CDR2 (germline): SGHTA, FQGTGA.

The rearrangement uses TRBV9 and TRBJ1-2, with TRBD1 as a possible D gene (6 bases). The V end lost 0 bases, the J end lost 4 bases, and 13 bases lay between the germline ends. This CDR3 region has 15 residues. The germline gives CDR1 SGDLS, CDR2 YYNGEE. CDR3 bases: TGTGCCAGCAGCGTAGAATCCAGGGACACCTATGGCTACACCTTC. Translating it yields CASSVESRDTYGYTF.

The chain uses TRBV5-1 and TRBJ2-7, with 7 nucleotides matching TRBD1. CDR1 and CDR2 from the germline V gene are SGHRS and YFSETQ. Trimming took 4 bases from V and 3 from J; bases not matched to a gene: 19. The CDR3 spans 18 residues. The CDR3 loop is CASSPWTGSLVPLYEQYF. The CDR3, as DNA: TGCGCCAGCAGCCCCTGGACAGGTTCTTTAGTCCCCCTCTACGAGCAGTACTTC.

V usage is TRBV5-4 and J usage is TRBJ1-1; 12 nucleotides align to TRBD1. After removal of 0 bases from V and 4 bases from J, the junction contained 7 bases not matched to a gene. Germline assignment: CDR1 SGHNT and CDR2 YYREEE (reference sequence). The CDR3 has 17 amino acids. CDR3 nucleotides: TGTGCCAGCAGCTTGGAGGGGACAGGGGGCTACACCACTGAAGCTTTCTTT. It is translated as CASSLEGTGGYTTEAFF.

V usage is TRBV7-9 and J usage is TRBJ2-7; 10 bases are a match to TRBD2. Germline V gene lookup returns CDR1 SEHNR and CDR2 FQNEAQ (reference sequence). Trimming cost V 5 bases and J 3 bases; bases outside gene matches: 7. The CDR3 totals 15 residues. The CDR3 reads CASSRPGTSDYEQYF. CDR3 bases: TGTGCCAGCAGCCGGCCGGGGACTAGCGACTACGAGCAGTACTTC.

This chain uses TRBV18 with TRBJ1-1; 9 positions match TRBD1. V lost 6 bases and J lost 4; bases outside the gene matches: 6. The CDR3 totals 14 residues. CDR1 and CDR2 (germline): KGHSH, LQKENI. The CDR3 bases are TGTGCCAGCTCGGCCGGACAGGGGAGCACTGAAGCTTTCTTT. Translating it yields CASSAGQGSTEAFF.

This clone was observed a handful of times. The CDR3: CASSLMRLAGDSYEQYF. The DNA of the CDR3 is TGCGCCAGCAGCTTGATGAGACTAGCGGGAGATTCCTACGAGCAGTACTTC. The V gene is TRBV5-1, the J gene TRBJ2-7; the match to TRBD2 covers 12 bases. CDR3 size: 17 residues. Germline V gene sequence: CDR1 SGHRS, CDR2 YFSETQ. V shed 1 base, J shed 1 base, and the junction held 6 bases outside the gene matches.